Below are 20 T cell receptor beta chains sequenced from a single sample in a study of cytomegalovirus exposure and HLA in healthy donors. Vbeta (60) and Jbeta (13) primers were used in the PCR. Profiling relied on immunoSEQ multiplex PCR, and the TCRdb table lists in-frame clones only, not all of them. Counted here are 200,000 or so clones, roughly 83% occurring once; the ten biggest clones make up 0.71%. Sample: PBMCs. The source of these receptors is a boy under 10 years old in good health and CMV-seronegative.

The chain uses TRBV7-3 and TRBJ2-1; D perhaps matches TRBD1 (6 bases). Between the trimmed V and J ends, which lost 5 bases and 10 bases, there was a span of 12 bases. Germline V gene data show CDR1 as SGHTA and CDR2 as FQGTGA. The CDR3 has 12 amino acids. CDR3 amino acids: CASSASGDEQFF. CDR3 sequence (DNA): TGTGCCAGCAGCGCCTCAGGGGACGAGCAGTTCTTC.

With regard to this clone: The junction and the germline gene differ at one end; a read error may be behind it. The V and J genes are TRBV15 and TRBJ1-3; D is ambiguous. The CDR3 extends over 16 amino acids. The germline gives CDR1 LNHNV, CDR2 YYDKDF (reference sequence). The CDR3 DNA is TGTGCCACCAGCACCAAGAGGGCTCGGTCTGGAAACGCCATATATTTT. This sequence encodes CATSTKRARSGNAIYF.

There are a few counts of this clone. The chain recombines TRBV7-6 with TRBJ2-7, with a tentative D call TRBD2 (5 bases). Germline V lookup: CDR1 SGHVS, CDR2 FNYEAQ. Trimming removed 6 bases from V and 4 bases from J, with 13 bases in between. The length of the CDR3 is 13 residues. DNA of the CDR3: TGTGCCAGCAGTCCTAGCCTTAAGTACGAGCAGTACTTC. Protein product: CASSPSLKYEQYF.

The chain links TRBV6-1 to TRBJ1-4; D is uncertain. The germline V gene has CDR1 MNHNS and CDR2 SASEGT. Trimming pared 3 bases from V and 4 bases from J, leaving 15 bases between. The length of the CDR3 is 16 residues. The CDR3 spells CASSEEDSPLNEKLFF. The CDR3 DNA reads TGTGCCAGCAGTGAGGAGGACTCCCCCCTTAATGAAAAACTGTTTTTT.

The chain is built from TRBV2 and TRBJ1-3, with D possibly TRBD1 on 5 matching bases. Trimming cost V 8 bases and J 3 bases, with 23 bases left between them. There are 17 residues in the CDR3. CDR1 is SNHLY and CDR2 is FYNNEI in the germline V gene. This chain's CDR3 is CASGPYQGGLVGNTIYF. CDR3 bases: TGTGCCAGCGGCCCTTACCAGGGAGGGTTAGTTGGAAACACCATATATTTT.

The rearrangement links TRBV6-5 to TRBJ1-1; D unclear. Germline V CDR1 and CDR2: MNHEY, SVGAGI. This CDR3 contains 14 residues. Trimming removed 4 bases from V and 1 base from J, with 10 bases in between. CDR3 DNA: TGTGCCAGCAGTTCTAGGGAGCCGAACACTGAAGCTTTCTTT. Translated, it gives CASSSREPNTEAFF.

The chain employs TRBV7-9 and TRBJ2-6; 8 nucleotides line up with TRBD1. Germline CDR1 SEHNR, CDR2 FQNEAQ (reference sequence). Trimming cost V 1 base and J 0 bases; bases outside gene matches: 8. There are 19 residues in the CDR3. This CDR3 is CASSLEISGGFSGANVLTF. In DNA form, the CDR3 reads TGTGCCAGCAGCTTAGAAATATCAGGGGGCTTCTCTGGGGCCAACGTCCTGACTTTC.

The CDR3 nucleotides are TGTGCCAGCAGTTACTCGGCAGGGCCCGAGCAGTTCTTC. Its translation is CASSYSAGPEQFF. The chain is built from TRBV6-5 and TRBJ2-1, with D perhaps TRBD1 (5 bases). CDR1 is MNHEY and CDR2 is SVGAGI in the germline V gene. Trimming took off 0 bases at V and 10 bases at J, with 10 bases between the two ends. This CDR3 has 13 residues.

The chain joins TRBV6-5 to TRBJ1-2; D is unclear. The CDR3 consists of 14 residues. Trimming pared 7 bases from V and 2 bases from J, leaving 14 bases between. CDR1 and CDR2 (germline): MNHEY, SVGAGI. CDR3 amino acids: CASTDFPGNYGYTF. CDR3 in DNA: TGTGCCAGCACCGATTTCCCGGGAAACTATGGCTACACCTTC.

The chain couples TRBV29-1 to TRBJ1-1, with D perhaps TRBD1 (6 bases). Trimming took off 7 bases at V and 1 base at J, with 10 bases between the two ends. The germline gives CDR1 SQVTM, CDR2 ANQGSEA. This CDR3 has 12 residues. The CDR3 spells CSGGRENTEAFF. CDR3 coding DNA: TGCAGCGGGGGGCGAGAGAACACTGAAGCTTTCTTT.

The V gene is TRBV7-8, the J gene TRBJ2-7; 11 bases are shared with TRBD2. This CDR3 comprises 18 residues. Germline trimming cut 7 bases from V and 1 base from J; bases unmatched to any gene: 15. Germline values: CDR1 SGHVS, CDR2 FQNEAQ. CDR3 bases: TGTGCCAGCACGCCGGGACTAGCGGACCTGGTGGGGTCCTACGAGCAGTACTTC. Its protein product is CASTPGLADLVGSYEQYF.

This chain links TRBV29-1 with TRBJ1-1, with TRBD1 matching 9 bases. Trimming cost V 5 bases and J 4 bases; bases outside gene matches: 2. This CDR3 comprises 12 residues. The germline V gene encodes CDR1 SQVTM and CDR2 ANQGSEA. The DNA for the CDR3 is TGCAGCGTTTCGACAGGGGGCACTGAAGCTTTCTTT. This codes for CSVSTGGTEAFF.

The gene calls are TRBV2 and TRBJ2-6; 10 bases agree with TRBD1. The V and J ends lost 7 bases and 0 bases, in that order; junction bases with no gene match: 6. Germline CDR1 reads SNHLY; CDR2 reads FYNNEI. CDR3 length equals 17 residues. CDR3 sequence: CASTDRGQTSGANVLTF. In nucleotides, the CDR3 is TGTGCCAGCACCGACAGGGGGCAAACCTCTGGGGCCAACGTCCTGACTTTC. Complete variable domain (other parts from reference TRBV2 and TRBJ2-6): EPEVTQTPSHQVTQMGQEVILRCVPISNHLYFYWYRQILGQKVEFLVSFYNNEISEKSEIFDDQFSVERPDGSNFTLKIRSTKLEDSAMYFCASTDRGQTSGANVLTFGAGSRLTVL.

CDR3 sequence: CASSQGGTGTGGHEQYF. The CDR3 coding sequence is TGCGCCAGCAGCCAAGGAGGGACCGGGACAGGTGGCCACGAGCAGTACTTC. The rearrangement uses TRBV4-1 and TRBJ2-7, with 8 nucleotides matching TRBD1. Germline lookup yields CDR1 MGHRA and CDR2 YSYEKL. J gave up 5 bases and V 1 base, and 13 bases lay outside the gene matches. This CDR3 has 17 residues.

The genes are TRBV4-1 and TRBJ2-3, with 7 bases lining up with TRBD1. Germline V gives CDR1 MGHRA, CDR2 YSYEKL. With 3 bases clipped from V and 3 bases from J, the junction kept 9 bases outside the gene matches. CDR3 length: 16 residues. CDR3 coding DNA: TGCGCCAGCAGCCAGGGCCCCCAACAGGGGACAGATACGCAGTATTTT. Its protein product is CASSQGPQQGTDTQYF.

The CDR3 DNA reads TGTGCCAGTACCCATCAGGGTGGGGGAAACACCATATATTTT. This gives the protein CASTHQGGGNTIYF. The chain recombines TRBV19 with TRBJ1-3; tentative D call: TRBD1 (5 bases). V was trimmed by 7 bases and J by 4 bases, leaving 14 bases between them. This CDR3 spans 14 amino acids. Germline assignment: CDR1 LNHDA and CDR2 SQIVND (reference sequence). Variable domain in full (rest from reference TRBV19 and TRBJ1-3): DGGITQSPKYLFRKEGQNVTLSCEQNLNHDAMYWYRQDPGQGLRLIYYSQIVNDFQKGDIAEGYSVSREKKESFPLTVTSAQKNPTAFYLCASTHQGGGNTIYFGEGSWLTVV.

J is TRBJ1-6 and V is TRBV7-9; 7 bases map to TRBD1. CDR3 length equals 13 residues. The J segment lost 5 bases and the V segment lost 11 bases, leaving 6 bases of the junction unmatched. Per germline, CDR1 SEHNR and CDR2 FQNEAQ (reference sequence). This chain's CDR3 is CAGGTDHNSPLHF. The CDR3 nucleotides read TGTGCCGGGGGGACAGACCATAATTCACCCCTCCACTTT.

A few counts support this clone. The chain is built from TRBV4-1 and TRBJ1-4; no firm D call. V was cut by 0 bases and J by 4 bases, with 6 bases left in between. This CDR3 is built from 14 residues. Germline V gene sequence: CDR1 MGHRA, CDR2 YSYEKL. Written as DNA, the CDR3 is TGCGCCAGCAGCCAAGATTTGAGTAATGAAAAACTGTTTTTT. It is translated as CASSQDLSNEKLFF.

The J gene is TRBJ1-2, the V gene TRBV4-2, with 8 bases identical to TRBD1. The CDR3 spans 16 residues. J lost 8 bases, V lost 4 bases, and 15 bases had no gene match. Germline V lookup: CDR1 LGHNA, CDR2 YNFKEQ. The CDR3 is CASSRYRGQVVGGYTF. The CDR3 DNA is TGTGCCAGCAGCCGATACCGGGGACAGGTGGTCGGGGGCTACACCTTC.

The CDR3 loop reads CASSLVAGVADTQYF. CDR3 nucleotide sequence: TGTGCCAGCAGCTTAGTTGCGGGGGTCGCAGATACGCAGTATTTT. The V gene is TRBV7-9, the J gene TRBJ2-3; 7 bases agree with TRBD2. Germline trimming cut 1 base from V and 4 bases from J; bases unmatched to any gene: 5. The germline V gene encodes CDR1 SEHNR and CDR2 FQNEAQ (reference sequence). The CDR3 has 15 residues.